Shown below are 15 T cell receptor beta chains from a single sample sequenced in a study of blood T cell repertoires in COVID-19. The table came from immunoSEQ multiplex PCR; TCRdb's copy has only in-frame clones and leaves some out. The sample comprises around 200,000 clones, around 88% of which are singletons, and 5.6% rests with the top ten. The sequencing sample was made of PBMCs or T cells enriched from blood (not recorded which). The receptors originated from a man aged 40-50 years with acute COVID-19.

The rearrangement uses TRBV7-3 and TRBJ1-1; TRBD1 matches at 8 bases. The CDR3 extends over 14 amino acids. Trimming cost V 6 bases and J 3 bases; bases outside gene matches: 6. CDR1 and CDR2 from the germline V gene are SGHTA and FQGTGA. The CDR3 coding sequence is TGTGCCAGCAGGAGGACAGGGTGGGACACTGAAGCTTTCTTT. Protein product: CASRRTGWDTEAFF.

The chain is built from TRBV6-2 or TRBV6-3 and TRBJ2-2; 8 bases are a match to TRBD1. Germline-derived CDR1 and CDR2 are MNHEY and SVGEGT. This CDR3 is built from 16 residues. V shed 6 bases and J 0 bases; nucleotides not matched to a gene: 6. CDR3 in DNA: TGTGCCAGCAGCCTGACGGACAGGGCGAACACCGGGGAGCTGTTTTTT. It is translated as CASSLTDRANTGELFF.

V usage is TRBV4-2 and J usage is TRBJ2-1; the match to TRBD2 covers 7 bases. The CDR3 totals 16 residues. In germline, CDR1 is LGHNA, CDR2 YNFKEQ. The V gene end was trimmed by 1 base and the J gene end by 4 bases; junction bases not matched to a gene: 7. The CDR3 sequence: CASSQVRGREYNEQFF. Written as DNA, the CDR3 is TGTGCCAGCAGCCAAGTACGGGGGAGGGAGTACAATGAGCAGTTCTTC.

The chain couples TRBV7-4 to TRBJ1-5, with 7 bases identical to TRBD1. The V segment lost 5 bases and the J segment 4 bases; nucleotides outside the gene matches: 8. The CDR3 has 15 amino acids. From germline, CDR1 is SGHVT and CDR2 SQSDAQ. The CDR3 region has the DNA TGTGCCAGCAGCGGGAACAGGGGACAGAATCAGCCCCAGCATTTT. Translation gives CASSGNRGQNQPQHF.

This chain links TRBV2 with TRBJ2-5; D is uncertain. The CDR3 is made up of 11 amino acids. V lost 4 bases and J 2 bases, leaving 2 bases between the germline ends. Germline V gives CDR1 SNHLY, CDR2 FYNNEI. CDR3 nucleotide sequence: TGTGCCAGCAGTGCTCAAGAGACCCAGTACTTC. Translating it yields CASSAQETQYF.

The chain recombines TRBV3-1 (or the pseudogene TRBV3-2) with TRBJ2-7, with 9 bases that match TRBD2. This CDR3 comprises 18 residues. In germline, CDR1 is LGHDT, CDR2 YNNKEL (reference sequence). V shed 4 bases and J 3 bases; nucleotides not matched to a gene: 16. For the CDR3, the DNA is TGTGCCAGCAGCCTCGGGGTAGTTAGCGGGGGAAAGGACTACGAGCAGTACTTC. Translated, it gives CASSLGVVSGGKDYEQYF.

J is TRBJ2-7 and V is TRBV7-9; D unclear. The CDR3 consists of 16 residues. The ends were cut back, 7 bases at V and 3 bases at J, with 22 bases in the middle. Germline V lookup: CDR1 SEHNR, CDR2 FQNEAQ (reference sequence). CDR3 in amino acids: CASIPSVVIEFYEQYF. DNA of the CDR3: TGTGCCAGCATCCCCTCGGTGGTCATCGAGTTCTACGAGCAGTACTTC.

The chain is built from TRBV30 and TRBJ1-6, with D unresolved. This CDR3 is 13 amino acids long. CDR1 is GTSNPN, CDR2 SVGIG, per germline (reference sequence). V lost 2 bases and J lost 7, with 9 bases in between. CDR3: CAWSPGSNSPLHF. Written as DNA, the CDR3 is TGTGCCTGGAGTCCCGGTAGCAATTCACCCCTCCACTTT.

This chain links TRBV28 with TRBJ2-7; perhaps TRBD2 as D (5 bases). The CDR3 runs to 14 residues. With 6 bases removed from V and 4 bases from J, the gap between germline ends came to 16 bases. The germline gives CDR1 MDHEN, CDR2 SYDVKM. CDR3 nucleotides: TGTGCCAGCAGGCGGAGCGGATCAACTTACGAGCAGTACTTC. The encoded protein is CASRRSGSTYEQYF.

V is TRBV28 and J is TRBJ2-7; unclear D gene. Germline CDR1 and CDR2: MDHEN and SYDVKM. The CDR3 is 13 amino acids. Trimming stripped 3 bases from V and 2 bases from J, with 8 bases between. Here the CDR3 DNA reads TGTGCCAGCAGTTTTCACCAGGCCTACGAGCAGTACTTC. Translating it yields CASSFHQAYEQYF.

The V and J genes are TRBV11-2 and TRBJ2-7; 11 bases map to TRBD2. This CDR3 comprises 17 residues. V lost 5 bases and J lost 0; bases outside the gene matches: 9. Germline V gene data show CDR1 as SGHAT and CDR2 as FQNNGV. Written as DNA, the CDR3 is TGTGCCAGCAGCGGCACTCCGGGACTAGCGGTCTCCTACGAGCAGTACTTC. Amino acid sequence: CASSGTPGLAVSYEQYF.

The CDR3 loop reads CASSSLRGQGSRSPLHF. CDR3 sequence (DNA): TGTGCCAGCAGTTCACTGCGAGGACAGGGGTCAAGATCACCCCTCCACTTT. The chain couples TRBV25-1 to TRBJ1-6; the match to TRBD1 covers 9 bases. Per the germline V gene, CDR1 is MGHDK and CDR2 is SYGVNS. The CDR3 is 17 residues long. V was clipped by 5 bases and J by 10 bases; unmatched bases: 15. Supplemented by reference TRBV25-1 and TRBJ1-6, the full variable domain reads EADIYQTPRYLVIGTGKKITLECSQTMGHDKMYWYQQDPGMELHLIHYSYGVNSTEKGDLSSESTVSRIRTEHFPLTLESARPSHTSQYLCASSSLRGQGSRSPLHFGNGTRLTVT.

This chain links TRBV15 with TRBJ1-2; 9 bases line up with TRBD1. Unmatched junction bases numbered 0, after V lost 3 bases and J lost 4 bases. CDR1 and CDR2 from the germline V gene are LNHNV and YYDKDF (reference sequence). The CDR3 spans 13 residues. CDR3 nucleotides: TGTGCCACCAGCAGGGGACAGGGCTATGGCTACACCTTC. Its protein is CATSRGQGYGYTF.

This chain uses TRBV6-5 with TRBJ1-2; D not certain. The CDR3 length is 14 residues. Germline V CDR1 and CDR2: MNHEY, SVGAGI. V dropped 6 bases and J dropped 7 bases, with 18 bases sitting between them. As DNA, the CDR3 is TGTGCCAGCAGAAACCGGGCCGGGGTGGGTGGCTACACCTTC. This sequence encodes CASRNRAGVGGYTF.

This chain uses TRBV19 with TRBJ2-7; D might be TRBD2 (5 bases). With 4 bases removed from V and 3 bases from J, the gap between germline ends came to 19 bases. Looked up from germline, CDR1 is LNHDA and CDR2 is SQIVND (reference sequence). The CDR3 covers 16 residues. The CDR3 DNA reads as TGTGCCAGTAGTACAATTCTAGCCCCGGGTGGCTACGAGCAGTACTTC. Encoded protein: CASSTILAPGGYEQYF. Based on the CDR3 plus reference TRBV19 and TRBJ2-7, the full variable domain is DGGITQSPKYLFRKEGQNVTLSCEQNLNHDAMYWYRQDPGQGLRLIYYSQIVNDFQKGDIAEGYSVSREKKESFPLTVTSAQKNPTAFYLCASSTILAPGGYEQYFGPGTRLTVT.